A selection of T cell receptor beta chains follows, all from one sample in a study of shared clonotypes between healthy human individuals. Using immunoSEQ multiplex PCR, the repertoire was profiled, and TCRdb retains in-frame clones only, with some absent. The sample records millions of clones, around 90% being singletons. Sequencing was done on a sample of naive CD4+ T cells sorted from blood. Receptor source: a man between 18 and 29 years old in good health. Both conserved end residues are part of each CDR3. Each record gives: V gene, clone size, CDR3 length, CDR3 protein. Size values are once, few and many counts, or a class for expanded clones, and some rows have none.

V gene: TRBV6-6; clone size: NA; CDR3 length: 13; CDR3 protein: CASSYSRVNEQFF
V gene: TRBV7-9; clone size: NA; CDR3 length: 15; CDR3 protein: CASSLSGPSGNEQFF
V gene: TRBV5-1; clone size: once; CDR3 length: 13; CDR3 protein: CASSQHSGNTIYF
V gene: TRBV2; clone size: NA; CDR3 length: 15; CDR3 protein: CASLRWAGIGYEQYF
V gene: TRBV6-4; clone size: NA; CDR3 length: 13; CDR3 protein: CANHLGQKYEQYF
V gene: TRBV6-5; clone size: NA; CDR3 length: 15; CDR3 protein: CASRAGTAYNSPLHF
V gene: TRBV6-1; clone size: NA; CDR3 length: 16; CDR3 protein: CASSEGSPRSGNTIYF
V gene: TRBV29-1; clone size: NA; CDR3 length: 14; CDR3 protein: CSVGEVFGTDTQYF
V gene: TRBV19; clone size: NA; CDR3 length: 15; CDR3 protein: CASSRTGGGNTEAFF
V gene: TRBV7-2; clone size: NA; CDR3 length: 16; CDR3 protein: CASSLASARGNNEQFF
V gene: TRBV11-3; clone size: once; CDR3 length: 13; CDR3 protein: CASSWQPQGEQFF
V gene: TRBV7-6; clone size: once; CDR3 length: 15; CDR3 protein: CASTDGQFSGNTIYF